These 14 T cell receptor beta chains originate from one sample sequenced in a study of shared clonotypes between healthy human individuals. Repertoires were generated with immunoSEQ multiplex PCR, while TCRdb's copy carries only in-frame clones and drops some. The data hold about 100,000 clones, with around 68% observed a single time. Sequencing used memory CD8+ T cells sorted from blood. Subset here: CD45RO+ cells pooled with CCR7-negative TemRA cells. These receptors were taken from a woman aged 25 to 39 in good health.

This rearrangement joins TRBV2 to TRBJ2-7; 9 bases align to TRBD1. Germline CDR1 SNHLY, CDR2 FYNNEI. Germline trimming cut 3 bases from V and 3 bases from J; bases unmatched to any gene: 6. This CDR3 is 15 amino acids long. CDR3: CASSDRGTGLYEQYF. The DNA for the CDR3 is TGTGCCAGCAGTGATCGCGGGACAGGGCTCTACGAGCAGTACTTC.

V usage is TRBV2 and J usage is TRBJ2-7; no definite D call. Germline V CDR1 and CDR2: SNHLY, FYNNEI. The CDR3 is made up of 14 amino acids. Trimming removed 5 bases at V and 4 bases at J, with 15 bases between. The CDR3 spells CASSPYPPSYEQYF. For the CDR3, the DNA is TGTGCCAGCAGTCCCTACCCGCCCTCTTACGAGCAGTACTTC.

The chain uses TRBV7-2 and TRBJ1-2; TRBD1 is a possible D gene (5 bases). Trimming removed 8 bases from V and 0 bases from J, with 13 bases in between. The CDR3 sequence is 14 residues long. Germline CDR1 is SGHTA and CDR2 is FQGNSA. CDR3 nucleotide sequence: TGTGCCAGCGACCGGGGGTATACTAACTATGGCTACACCTTC. This codes for CASDRGYTNYGYTF. The complete variable domain, with remaining parts taken from reference TRBV7-2 and TRBJ1-2, reads GAGVSQSPSNKVTEKGKDVELRCDPISGHTALYWYRQSLGQGLEFLIYFQGNSAPDKSGLPSDRFSAERTGGSVSTLTIQRTQQEDSAVYLCASDRGYTNYGYTFGSGTRLTVV.

V gene TRBV10-1 combines with J gene TRBJ2-3; 11 bases match TRBD2. The V segment lost 9 bases and the J segment 0 bases; nucleotides outside the gene matches: 11. The germline gives CDR1 WNHNN, CDR2 SYGVQD (reference sequence). The length of the CDR3 is 17 residues. The DNA of the CDR3 is TGCGCCAGAACTAGCGGGAGCCCATTATGGAGCACAGATACGCAGTATTTT. As protein: CARTSGSPLWSTDTQYF.

The gene calls are TRBV5-1 and TRBJ2-2, with D tentatively TRBD2 (5 bases). V was cut by 7 bases and J by 0 bases, with 16 bases left in between. In germline, CDR1 is SGHRS, CDR2 YFSETQ. The CDR3 is 16 amino acids. The DNA for the CDR3 is TGCGCCAGCCCGGGGATGCTCCAAGCGAACACCGGGGAGCTGTTTTTT. Translated: CASPGMLQANTGELFF.

The genes are TRBV6-6 and TRBJ1-1; 10 nucleotides agree with TRBD1. Germline CDR1 reads MNHNY; CDR2 reads SVGAGI (reference sequence). Trimming took 6 bases from V and 7 from J; bases not matched to a gene: 8. The CDR3 runs 14 residues. CDR3 bases: TGTGCCAGCAGCTCCCCGACAGGGGGCATTGAAGCTTTCTTT. Translation gives CASSSPTGGIEAFF.

V and J are TRBV29-1 and TRBJ2-5, with no clear D. The V and J ends lost 8 bases and 1 base respectively, with 17 bases between them. There are 14 residues in the CDR3. CDR1 is SQVTM, CDR2 ANQGSEA, per germline. The CDR3 reads CSCISFERQETQYF. CDR3 DNA sequence: TGCAGCTGCATATCATTTGAGCGCCAAGAGACCCAGTACTTC.

The chain employs TRBV30 and TRBJ1-5; D is undetermined. V was trimmed by 0 bases and J by 7 bases, leaving 10 bases between them. Germline CDR1 reads GTSNPN; CDR2 reads SVGIG (reference sequence). The CDR3 spans 13 residues. Written as DNA, the CDR3 is TGTGCCTGGAGTGTACGGGATAGCCAGCCCCAGCATTTT. This encodes CAWSVRDSQPQHF.

The gene calls are TRBV29-1 and TRBJ1-5, with a possible D match to TRBD1 (6 bases). Trimming stripped 2 bases from V and 7 bases from J, with 21 bases between. Germline V gene sequence: CDR1 SQVTM, CDR2 ANQGSEA. The CDR3 runs to 16 residues. The DNA for the CDR3 is TGCAGCGTTGAAAAAGGACAGATCGCTTCAGGGCAGCCCCAGCATTTT. It encodes CSVEKGQIASGQPQHF.

The chain employs TRBV27 and TRBJ2-7; 7 nucleotides line up with TRBD1. The ends lost 5 bases at V and 1 base at J; junction bases unmatched: 5. Germline CDR1 MNHEY, CDR2 SMNVEV (reference sequence). The CDR3 runs 14 residues. The CDR3 coding sequence is TGTGCCAGCAGTGGAACAGGGGAATCCTACGAGCAGTACTTC. This sequence encodes CASSGTGESYEQYF.

The chain employs TRBV7-8 and TRBJ2-7; D assignment may be TRBD1 or TRBD2 (6 bases each). The CDR3 spans 15 residues. The germline V gene encodes CDR1 SGHVS and CDR2 FQNEAQ. V lost 5 bases, J lost 3 bases, and 17 bases lay in between. CDR3 sequence (DNA): TGTGCCAGCAGCCGGGAGCAGGGGATATACTACGAGCAGTACTTC. Translation: CASSREQGIYYEQYF.

The rearrangement uses TRBV7-9 and TRBJ1-2, with a weak D call TRBD1 (6 bases). The CDR3 is 14 residues long. Per germline, CDR1 SEHNR and CDR2 FQNEAQ (reference sequence). Trimming cost V 5 bases and J 3 bases, with 13 bases left between them. The DNA for the CDR3 is TGTGCCAGCAGCCCCGGGGGCATAGACTATGGCTACACCTTC. Its protein product is CASSPGGIDYGYTF.

The V call is TRBV7-9, the J call TRBJ2-7; 8 bases line up with TRBD2. Germline lookup yields CDR1 SEHNR and CDR2 FQNEAQ (reference sequence). V gave up 2 bases and J gave up 7 bases; unmatched junction bases: 10. The CDR3 totals 15 residues. In DNA, the CDR3 is TGTGCCAGCAGCTTATCGTCGGGAGGGCCGAAAGAGCAGTACTTC. Translated: CASSLSSGGPKEQYF. The full variable domain, rest sourced from reference TRBV7-9 and TRBJ2-7, is DTGVSQNPRHKITKRGQNVTFRCDPISEHNRLYWYRQTLGQGPEFLTYFQNEAQLEKSRLLSDRFSAERPKGSFSTLEIQRTEQGDSAMYLCASSLSSGGPKEQYFGPGTRLTVT.

The chain recombines TRBV7-8 with TRBJ2-2; no reliable D call. Germline V gives CDR1 SGHVS, CDR2 FQNEAQ. The length of the CDR3 is 16 residues. V shed 1 base and J shed 6 bases, with 15 bases lying between them. The CDR3 reads CASSLVRWQPPGELFF. The CDR3 bases are TGTGCCAGCAGCTTAGTACGGTGGCAACCCCCCGGGGAGCTGTTTTTT.